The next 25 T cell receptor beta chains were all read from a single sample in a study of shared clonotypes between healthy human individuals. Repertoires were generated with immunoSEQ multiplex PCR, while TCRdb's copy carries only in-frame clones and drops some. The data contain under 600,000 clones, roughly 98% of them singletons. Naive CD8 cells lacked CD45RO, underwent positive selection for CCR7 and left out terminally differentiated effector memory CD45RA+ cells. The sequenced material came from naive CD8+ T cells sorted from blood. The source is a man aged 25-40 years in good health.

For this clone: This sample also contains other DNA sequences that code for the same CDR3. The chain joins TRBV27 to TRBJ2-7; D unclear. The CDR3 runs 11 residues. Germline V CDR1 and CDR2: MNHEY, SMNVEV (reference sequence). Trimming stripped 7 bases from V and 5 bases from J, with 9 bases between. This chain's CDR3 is CASILGNEQYF. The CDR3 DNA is TGTGCCAGCATTCTGGGGAACGAGCAGTACTTC.

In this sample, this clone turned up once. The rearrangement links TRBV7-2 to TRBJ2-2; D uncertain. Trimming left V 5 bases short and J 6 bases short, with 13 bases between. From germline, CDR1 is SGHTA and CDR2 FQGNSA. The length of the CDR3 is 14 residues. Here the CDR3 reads CASSRDVASGELFF. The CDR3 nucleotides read TGTGCCAGCAGCAGGGATGTGGCCTCCGGGGAGCTGTTTTTT.

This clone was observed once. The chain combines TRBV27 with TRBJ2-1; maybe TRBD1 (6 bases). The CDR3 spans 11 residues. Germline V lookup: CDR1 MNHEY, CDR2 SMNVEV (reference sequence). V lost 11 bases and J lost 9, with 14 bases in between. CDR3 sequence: CAVLRGSEQFF. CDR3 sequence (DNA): TGTGCCGTACTAAGGGGGTCTGAGCAGTTCTTC.

DNA of the CDR3: TGTGCCAGCAACCCCTCGAGAAACACCGGGGAGCTGTTTTTT. This encodes CASNPSRNTGELFF. The chain employs TRBV9 and TRBJ2-2, with no clear D. This CDR3 contains 14 residues. Germline values: CDR1 SGDLS, CDR2 YYNGEE. V was cut by 6 bases and J by 2 bases, with 11 bases left in between.

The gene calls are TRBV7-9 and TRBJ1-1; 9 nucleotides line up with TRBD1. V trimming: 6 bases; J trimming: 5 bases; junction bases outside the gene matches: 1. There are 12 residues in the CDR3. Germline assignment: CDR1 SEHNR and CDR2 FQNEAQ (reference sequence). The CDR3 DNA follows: TGTGCCAGCAGGGGGACAGGGACTGAAGCTTTCTTT. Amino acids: CASRGTGTEAFF.

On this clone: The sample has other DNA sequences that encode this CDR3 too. The CDR3 DNA follows: TGTGCCAGCAGTTACGGGGGACCCTACAATGAGCAGTTCTTC. Translated: CASSYGGPYNEQFF. The chain carries TRBV27 and TRBJ2-1; TRBD2 is a possible D gene (6 bases). Germline-derived CDR1 and CDR2 are MNHEY and SMNVEV (reference sequence). Trimming took 4 bases from V and 2 from J, leaving 9 bases between them. CDR3 length equals 14 residues.

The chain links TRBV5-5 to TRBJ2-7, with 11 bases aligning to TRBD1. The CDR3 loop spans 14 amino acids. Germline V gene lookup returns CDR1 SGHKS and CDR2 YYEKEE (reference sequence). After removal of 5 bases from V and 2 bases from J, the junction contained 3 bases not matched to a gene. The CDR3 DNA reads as TGTGCCAGCAGTACGGGACAGGGGGCCTACGAGCAGTACTTC. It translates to CASSTGQGAYEQYF.

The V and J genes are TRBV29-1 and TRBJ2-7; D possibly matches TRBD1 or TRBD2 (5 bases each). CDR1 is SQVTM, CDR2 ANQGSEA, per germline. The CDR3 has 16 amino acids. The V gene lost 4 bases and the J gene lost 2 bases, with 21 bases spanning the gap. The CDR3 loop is CSVAAARDESPYEQYF. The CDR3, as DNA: TGCAGCGTTGCCGCCGCCCGGGACGAGAGCCCCTACGAGCAGTACTTC.

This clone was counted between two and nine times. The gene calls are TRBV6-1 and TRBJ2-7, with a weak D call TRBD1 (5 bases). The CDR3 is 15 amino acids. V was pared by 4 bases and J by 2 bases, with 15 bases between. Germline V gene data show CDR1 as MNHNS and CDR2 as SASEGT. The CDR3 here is CASSGGLGDAYEQYF. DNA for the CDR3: TGTGCCAGCAGTGGGGGCCTTGGTGATGCCTACGAGCAGTACTTC.

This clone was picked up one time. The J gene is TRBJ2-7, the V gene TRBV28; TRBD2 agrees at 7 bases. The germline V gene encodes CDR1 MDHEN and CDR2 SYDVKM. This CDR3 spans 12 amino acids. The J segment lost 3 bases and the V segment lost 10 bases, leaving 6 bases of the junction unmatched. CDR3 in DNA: TGTGCCACCGGACTAGTGAGCTACGAGCAGTACTTC. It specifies CATGLVSYEQYF.

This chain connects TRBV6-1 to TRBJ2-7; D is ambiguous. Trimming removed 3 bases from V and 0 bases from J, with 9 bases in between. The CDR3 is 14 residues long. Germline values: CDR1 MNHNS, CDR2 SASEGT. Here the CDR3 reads CASSDTSLSYEQYF. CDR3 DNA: TGTGCCAGCAGTGATACATCCCTCTCCTACGAGCAGTACTTC.

CDR3 sequence: CASSLSLPYNEQFF. The CDR3 region has the DNA TGTGCCAGCAGCTTAAGTCTCCCATACAATGAGCAGTTCTTC. This chain links TRBV5-6 with TRBJ2-1, with D unresolved. V gave up 2 bases and J gave up 4 bases, with 10 bases separating them. CDR1 and CDR2 from the germline V gene are SGHDT and YYEEEE. The CDR3 has 14 amino acids.

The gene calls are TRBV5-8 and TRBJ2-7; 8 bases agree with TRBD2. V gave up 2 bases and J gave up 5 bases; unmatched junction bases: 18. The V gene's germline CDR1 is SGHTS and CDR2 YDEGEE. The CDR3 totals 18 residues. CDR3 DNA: TGTGCCAGCAGCTTCAAGATCCTGACTAGCGAGAAGACCCACGAGCAGTACTTC. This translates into CASSFKILTSEKTHEQYF.

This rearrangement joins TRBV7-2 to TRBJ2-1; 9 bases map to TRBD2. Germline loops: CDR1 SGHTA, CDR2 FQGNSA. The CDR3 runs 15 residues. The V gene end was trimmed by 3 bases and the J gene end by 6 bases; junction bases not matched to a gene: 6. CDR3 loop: CASSFPSGKGNEQFF. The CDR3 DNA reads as TGTGCCAGCAGCTTTCCTAGCGGGAAAGGCAATGAGCAGTTCTTC. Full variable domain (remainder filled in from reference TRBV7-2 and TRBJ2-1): GAGVSQSPSNKVTEKGKDVELRCDPISGHTALYWYRQSLGQGLEFLIYFQGNSAPDKSGLPSDRFSAERTGGSVSTLTIQRTQQEDSAVYLCASSFPSGKGNEQFFGPGTRLTVL.

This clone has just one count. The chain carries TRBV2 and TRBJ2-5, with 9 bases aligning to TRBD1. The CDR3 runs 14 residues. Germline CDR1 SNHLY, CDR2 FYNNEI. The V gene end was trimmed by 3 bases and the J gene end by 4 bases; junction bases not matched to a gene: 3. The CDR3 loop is CASSDEDRGETQYF. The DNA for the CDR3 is TGTGCCAGCAGTGACGAGGACAGGGGAGAGACCCAGTACTTC.

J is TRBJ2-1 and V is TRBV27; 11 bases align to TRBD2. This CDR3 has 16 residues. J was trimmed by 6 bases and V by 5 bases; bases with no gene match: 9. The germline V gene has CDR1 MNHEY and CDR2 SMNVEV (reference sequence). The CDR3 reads CASSLGTSGDLNEQFF. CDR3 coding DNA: TGTGCCAGCAGTCTTGGGACTAGCGGAGACCTCAATGAGCAGTTCTTC.

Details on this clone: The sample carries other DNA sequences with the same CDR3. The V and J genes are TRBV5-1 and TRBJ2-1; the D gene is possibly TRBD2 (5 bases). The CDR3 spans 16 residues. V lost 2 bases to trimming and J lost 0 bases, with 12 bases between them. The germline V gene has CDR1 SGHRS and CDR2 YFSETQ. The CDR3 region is CASSLRSGSSYNEQFF. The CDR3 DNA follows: TGCGCCAGCAGCTTAAGGAGCGGAAGCTCCTACAATGAGCAGTTCTTC.

In nucleotides, the CDR3 is TGCGCCACCTCGACTGGTAACTACGAGCAGTACTTC. As protein: CATSTGNYEQYF. The rearrangement uses TRBV10-2 and TRBJ2-7; D not resolved. The germline V gene encodes CDR1 WSHSY and CDR2 SAAADI. V lost 10 bases and J lost 3, with 13 bases in between. This CDR3 contains 12 residues.

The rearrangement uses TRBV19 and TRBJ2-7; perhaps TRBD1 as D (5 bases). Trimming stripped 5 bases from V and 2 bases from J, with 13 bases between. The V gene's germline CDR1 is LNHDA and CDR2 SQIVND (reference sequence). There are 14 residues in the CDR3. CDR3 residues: CASSPSTGTYEQYF. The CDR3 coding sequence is TGTGCCAGTAGTCCTTCCACAGGAACCTACGAGCAGTACTTC.

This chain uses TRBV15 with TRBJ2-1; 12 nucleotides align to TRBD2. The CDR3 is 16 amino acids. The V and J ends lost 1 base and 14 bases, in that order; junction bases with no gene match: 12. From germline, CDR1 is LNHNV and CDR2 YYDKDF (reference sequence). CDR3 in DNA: TGTGCCACCAGCAGAGGCCCTACTACTAGCGGGAGGCCCAAGTTCTTC. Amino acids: CATSRGPTTSGRPKFF.

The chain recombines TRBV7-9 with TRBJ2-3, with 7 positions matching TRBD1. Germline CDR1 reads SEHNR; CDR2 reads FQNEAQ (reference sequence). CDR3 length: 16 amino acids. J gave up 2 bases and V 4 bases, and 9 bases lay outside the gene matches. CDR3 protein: CASSSSTGFITDTQYF. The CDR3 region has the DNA TGTGCCAGCAGCTCTTCGACAGGGTTCATCACAGATACGCAGTATTTT.

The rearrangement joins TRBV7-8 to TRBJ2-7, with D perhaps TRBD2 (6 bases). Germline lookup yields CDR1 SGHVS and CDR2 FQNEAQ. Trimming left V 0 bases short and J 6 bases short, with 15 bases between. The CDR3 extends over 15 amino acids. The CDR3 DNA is TGTGCCAGCAGCTTAGCGGCCCAAGGAGGGGTCGAGCAGTACTTC. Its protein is CASSLAAQGGVEQYF.

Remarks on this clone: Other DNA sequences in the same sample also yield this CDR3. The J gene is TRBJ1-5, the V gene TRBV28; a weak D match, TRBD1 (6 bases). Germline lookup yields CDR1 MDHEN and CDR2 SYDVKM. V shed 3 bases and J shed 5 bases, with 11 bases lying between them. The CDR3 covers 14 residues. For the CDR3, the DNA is TGTGCCAGCAGTTTCCTTCAGGGGCATCAGCCCCAGCATTTT. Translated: CASSFLQGHQPQHF.

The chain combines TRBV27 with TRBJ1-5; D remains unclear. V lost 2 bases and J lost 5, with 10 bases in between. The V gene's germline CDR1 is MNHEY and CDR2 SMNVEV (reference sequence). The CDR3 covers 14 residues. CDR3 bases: TGTGCCAGCAGTTTACGCCCTAGATATCAGCCCCAGCATTTT. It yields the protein CASSLRPRYQPQHF.

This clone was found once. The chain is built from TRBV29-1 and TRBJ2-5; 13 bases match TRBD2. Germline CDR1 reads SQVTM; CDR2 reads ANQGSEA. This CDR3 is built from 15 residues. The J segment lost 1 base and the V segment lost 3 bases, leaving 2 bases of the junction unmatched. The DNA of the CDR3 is TGCAGCGTTGACGGACTAGCGGGAGTCCAAGAGACCCAGTACTTC. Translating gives CSVDGLAGVQETQYF.